This entry is about one T cell receptor beta chain. The antigen remains undetermined. These data originate in a study of cytomegalovirus exposure and HLA in healthy donors. Germline V gene data show CDR1 as SGHAT and CDR2 as FQNNGV. This CDR3 is 15 amino acids long. V lost 3 bases, J lost 5 bases, and 14 bases lay in between. A multiplex PCR was run with 60 Vbeta primers and 13 Jbeta primers. TCRdb's table, derived via immunoSEQ multiplex PCR, lists solely in-frame clones and lacks some. The sample has fewer than 200,000 clones, roughly 85% seen once. General study results and limits: The Asian-associated ancestry cluster reportedly had fewer N-insertions than the roughly 720-donor mean in a later analysis. TCR beta chains associated with HLA were, in a later analysis, more clonally expanded than equally common others.

Sequencing was carried out using PBMCs. This chain links TRBV11-2 with TRBJ2-1; the D gene is possibly TRBD1 (5 bases). The receptor was derived from a woman in her forties or fifties in good health and CMV-seronegative. CDR3: CASSFQLAGNNEQFF. DNA for the CDR3: TGTGCCAGCAGCTTTCAACTCGCAGGGAACAATGAGCAGTTCTTC.